This paragraph reports one T cell receptor beta chain. Its recognized antigen is unknown. No base quality information exists; no much larger clone differs at one position. Spanning cysteine to phenylalanine, the CDR3 consists of 11 amino acids. The CDR3 DNA has 33 bases and is translated from base 1. The germline V gene yields SNHLY for CDR1 and FYNNEI for CDR2. Deletion took 7 bases off V and 4 bases off J, with a span of 7 bases between the germline ends. The sample is drawn from a study of Ad26.COV2.S vaccination and SARS-CoV-2 variants listed by TCRdb under 2021. A note on the overall study: Donors in the vaccine arm were drawn from COV1001, a phase I-IIa trial of Ad26.COV2.S in healthy adults that was multicentre, randomized, double-blind and placebo-controlled. TCRbeta repertoire sequencing served as the tool for gauging how specific and how broad the SARS-CoV-2-reactive T cell receptors were following Ad26.COV2.S vaccination. Trial participants were randomized into five groups of five: low-dose or high-dose Ad26.COV2.S given once or twice, or placebo on both occasions. A total of approximately 30 samples were included in the TCR-sequenced set, comprising around 19 Ad26.COV2.S vaccine recipients, 5 placebo recipients and 8 SARS-CoV-2 convalescent individuals. Ad26.COV2.S was given intramuscularly at 5x10^10 or 1x10^11 viral particles, as a single shot or as two shots 56 days apart. Investigators did not know the trial group allocation while performing experiments and assessing outcomes. Overall study outcomes, separate from this receptor: After vaccination, substantial breadth of spike-specific CD8+ and CD4+ T cell responses was reported. The authors noted that the TCR breadth and depth analyses may have underestimated total T cell responses. Comparing responses between vaccine doses or regimens was not something the study was powered to do. Vaccine and placebo recipients had comparable non-spike TCR breadth, which fits with the vaccine containing only spike. Ad26.COV2.S recipients had higher spike-specific TCR breadth than placebo recipients (P = 0.0014).

TCRbeta CDR3 regions were sequenced with the immunoSEQ Assay. After extraction, genomic DNA underwent amplification by bias-controlled multiplex PCR, followed by high-throughput sequencing. The study's processing was this. Collapsing and filtering of sequences were performed to quantify the absolute abundance of each unique TCRbeta CDR3 region. Usable DNA was measured by amplifying reference genes present in all nucleated cells, and TCRbeta template counts were normalized to that usable DNA to estimate T cell fraction. Repertoire TCRs were annotated as SARS-CoV-2-specific by exact matching of V gene, CDR3 amino acid sequence and J gene to a known reactive TCR set. The reference SARS-CoV-2 TCR set was derived from MIRA and filtered for enrichment in COVID-19-positive ImmuneCODE repertoires, a step that removed public or cross-reactive TCRs. Using the MIRA antigens, annotated TCRs were further analysed by specific ORF or by position within an ORF. Depth was the summed frequency of annotated unique rearrangements, while breadth was defined as annotated unique rearrangements over total unique productive rearrangements. Group comparisons of TCR breadth used two-sided Wilcoxon rank-sum tests. As stored in TCRdb, this immuneACCESS dataset retains in-frame rearrangements with V and J assigned. A fraction of the clones does not appear; measured against another copy, unresolved V genes explain less than half of the discrepancy, and the remainder lacks a known reason. V and J calls and clone size are those listed in that table; D and trimming were worked out from the DNA. Present in this sample are around 250,000 clones, about 87% of which were seen just once. Of the sample, 2.5% to 3.5% is held by the ten largest clones.

The treatment or condition label on this specimen signifies: around 19 received Ad26.COV2.S at low or high dose, single or two shots; roughly 5 received placebo; per-sample allocation not given. Repertoires of vaccine and placebo recipients were sequenced from samples collected on day 63 after the first injection. Cohort 1b enrolled 25 adults aged 18-55 years at a single site in Boston, USA, between 29 July and 7 August 2020. Ad26.COV2.S was a replication-incompetent adenovirus type 26 vector that expressed a prefusion-stabilized SARS-CoV-2 spike protein derived from the original Wuhan strain. The sequence links TRBV2 to TRBJ1-1; too little of a D gene remains to name it. The sample was peripheral blood, taken in a trial of Ad26.COV2.S vaccine versus placebo. The receptor was isolated from a person aged 18-60 years who received the Ad26.COV2.S COVID-19 vaccine or a placebo. The CDR3 loop reads CASIDGTEAFF. The sequenced DNA: TGTGCCAGCATTGACGGCACTGAAGCTTTCTTT. The entire variable domain, with the stretches around the CDR3 drawn from the reference TRBV2 and TRBJ1-1 proteins, is EPEVTQTPSHQVTQMGQEVILRCVPISNHLYFYWYRQILGQKVEFLVSFYNNEISEKSEIFDDQFSVERPDGSNFTLKIRSTKLEDSAMYFCASIDGTEAFFGQGTRLTVV.